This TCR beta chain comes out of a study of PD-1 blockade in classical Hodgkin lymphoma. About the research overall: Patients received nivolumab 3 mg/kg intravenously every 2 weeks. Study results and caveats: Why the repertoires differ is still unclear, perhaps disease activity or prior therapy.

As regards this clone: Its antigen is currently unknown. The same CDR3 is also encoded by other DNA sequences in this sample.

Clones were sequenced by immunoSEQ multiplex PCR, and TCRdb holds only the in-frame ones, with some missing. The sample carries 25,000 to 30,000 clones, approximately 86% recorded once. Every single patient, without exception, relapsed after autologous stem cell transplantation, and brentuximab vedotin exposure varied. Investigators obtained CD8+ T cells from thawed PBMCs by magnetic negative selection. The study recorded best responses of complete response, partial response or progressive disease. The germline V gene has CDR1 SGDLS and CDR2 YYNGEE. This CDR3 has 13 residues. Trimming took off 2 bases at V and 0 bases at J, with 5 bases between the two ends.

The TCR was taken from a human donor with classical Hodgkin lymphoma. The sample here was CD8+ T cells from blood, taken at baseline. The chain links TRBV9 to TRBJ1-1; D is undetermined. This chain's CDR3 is CASSVELNTEAFF. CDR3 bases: TGTGCCAGCAGCGTCGAGCTGAACACTGAAGCTTTCTTT.